This TCR beta chain was documented in a study of human T cells and chemical hapten exposure. Turning to the study itself: All through the approximately 22-week study, the scalp of each patient received diphenylcyclopropenone doses weekly. Whole-study findings and limits: The formation of large CDR3 similarity clusters by expanded TCRs significantly exceeded that of controls.

This clonotype occurred many times. Its antigen is not known. Germline CDR1 SGHRS, CDR2 YFSETQ. With 0 bases clipped from V and 2 bases from J, the junction kept 4 bases outside the gene matches. The CDR3 consists of 16 residues. Specified time point: pre-sensitization, week 0. Treatment denoted: therapeutic diphenylcyclopropenone sensitization with weekly scalp DPC. Each CDR3 protein gets one entry after TCRdb re-called the RACE reads with MiXCR. The sample holds roughly 250,000 distinct CDR3 sequences, about 9% seen once. The starting material was whole blood, obtained in connection with sensitization to the hapten diphenylcyclopropenone (DPC). The receptor's source is a woman aged 40 to 50 with alopecia areata. Some clones in this sample may be carry-over from other donors' samples. The chain carries TRBV5-1 and TRBJ2-1; 8 bases are a match to TRBD1. This chain's CDR3 is CASSLEGTGAYNEQFF. The DNA for the CDR3 is TGCGCCAGCAGCTTGGAGGGGACAGGAGCCTACAATGAGCAGTTCTTC.